Here is one TCR beta chain with its context. The use of a sample-barcoded 5' primer and a J-beta primer mix characterized a second PCR of roughly 6 to 11 cycles. Each cDNA molecule was tagged by a template-switch adaptor that had 12 random nucleotides. TCRdb itself ran the 5' RACE reads through MiXCR, one entry per CDR3 protein. The repertoire has roughly 2 million distinct CDR3 sequences, around half of them found once; the top ten carry over 2%. This sample is part of a study of blood T cells in healthy people across ages. Overall study: Per every two T cells, about one barcoded beta molecule was captured by template switching.

The authors isolated at least 6.5 million PBMCs per sample. This sequence was found in a woman aged 40 to 55 in good health. The sample consisted of blood.

The CDR3 sequence: CASSSRLTKFTDTQYF. CDR3 DNA sequence: TGTGCCAGCAGTTCTCGACTAACCAAATTCACAGATACGCAGTATTTT. The rearrangement joins TRBV6-2 or TRBV6-3 to TRBJ2-3; D perhaps matches TRBD2 (5 bases). The length of the CDR3 is 16 residues. V lost 4 bases to trimming and J lost 2 bases, with 16 bases between them. Germline V gives CDR1 MNHEY, CDR2 SVGEGT.